This T cell receptor beta chain originates from a study of cytotoxic CD8 clonotypes in ibrutinib-treated CLL. Study overall: Among the samples, the mean was approximately 250,000 productive templates and tens of thousands of productive rearrangements.

From cryopreserved PBMCs came around 2 micrograms of genomic DNA used for TCR beta libraries. V was shortened by 4 bases and J by 1 base, with 7 bases between the two germline ends. The length of the CDR3 is 12 residues. CDR1 SQVTM and CDR2 ANQGSEA come from the germline V gene. Repertoires were generated with immunoSEQ multiplex PCR, while TCRdb's copy carries only in-frame clones and drops some. The top ten hold 32% of the sample, which has some 98,000 clones, more than 75% seen once. This TCR derives from a human donor with chronic lymphocytic leukemia. Here the sequenced sample was PBMCs, taken after 12 months of ibrutinib treatment. The chain links TRBV29-1 to TRBJ1-1, with no clear D. CDR3 in amino acids: CSVASWNTEAFF. As DNA, the CDR3 is TGCAGCGTTGCCAGCTGGAACACTGAAGCTTTCTTT.